One sample yielded the 6 T cell receptor beta chains listed below, sequenced in a study of blood T cell repertoires in COVID-19. Sequencing was performed with immunoSEQ multiplex PCR; in TCRdb, only in-frame clones are kept and a portion is missing. The data contain 450,000 to 500,000 clones, over 75% of them singletons. Sample: peripheral blood. These receptors originate from a human donor in a cohort sampled during active COVID-19.

This clone was observed a single time. The rearrangement joins TRBV19 to TRBJ2-4, with D tentatively TRBD2 (6 bases). The germline V gene has CDR1 LNHDA and CDR2 SQIVND (reference sequence). This CDR3 contains 13 residues. Trimming left V 10 bases short and J 8 bases short, with 18 bases between. CDR3: CATASEGGDIQYF. The CDR3 coding sequence is TGTGCCACTGCCTCGGAGGGCGGGGACATTCAGTACTTC.

The V call is TRBV5-1, the J call TRBJ2-3; TRBD2 matches 12 bases. This CDR3 is built from 15 residues. Per the germline V gene, CDR1 is SGHRS and CDR2 is YFSETQ. The V and J ends lost 2 bases and 4 bases, in that order; junction bases with no gene match: 2. The CDR3 here is CASSFRLAGADTQYF. As DNA, the CDR3 is TGCGCCAGCAGCTTCCGACTAGCGGGAGCAGATACGCAGTATTTT.

The CDR3 is CASSPSSGNYGYTF. The CDR3 DNA is TGTGCCAGCAGCCCAAGCTCAGGGAACTATGGCTACACCTTC. This chain links TRBV7-3 with TRBJ1-2; a possible D gene is TRBD1 (5 bases). The CDR3 contains 14 residues. Germline loops: CDR1 SGHTA, CDR2 FQGTGA. V was shortened by 5 bases and J by 2 bases, with 12 bases between the two germline ends.

The chain links TRBV19 to TRBJ2-1, with 8 bases matching TRBD2. The CDR3 contains 14 residues. Losses at the gene ends were 4 bases for V and 15 bases for J; bases not matched to a gene: 14. CDR1 is LNHDA and CDR2 is SQIVND in the germline V gene (reference sequence). The CDR3 here is CASSTTSATPSGFF. The DNA for the CDR3 is TGTGCCAGTAGTACGACTAGCGCGACTCCCTCGGGGTTCTTC.

This chain uses TRBV12-3 or TRBV12-4 with TRBJ1-1, with D perhaps matching TRBD1 (5 bases). Trimming pared 7 bases from V and 5 bases from J, leaving 14 bases between. This CDR3 spans 13 amino acids. The CDR3 spells CASTRGGRTEAFF. In nucleotides, the CDR3 is TGTGCCAGCACTCGGGGGGGAAGAACTGAAGCTTTCTTT.

This rearrangement joins TRBV13 to TRBJ2-5; 9 nucleotides agree with TRBD1. With 5 bases clipped from V and 1 base from J, the junction kept 2 bases outside the gene matches. The CDR3 consists of 14 residues. The germline V gene has CDR1 PRHDT and CDR2 FYEKMQ (reference sequence). The CDR3 loop reads CASSRTGVQETQYF. For the CDR3, the DNA is TGTGCCAGCAGCCGGACAGGGGTCCAAGAGACCCAGTACTTC.